Listed here are 25 T cell receptor beta chains from one sample, sequenced in a study of type 1 regulatory T cells. TCRdb analysed the reads with MiXCR anew, one entry per CDR3 protein. The sample consists of more than 50,000 distinct CDR3 sequences, around 62% of them appearing once. These TCRs' antigens remain unknown. Sequencing was carried out using cultured non-Tr1 T cells, either the whole culture or a sorted T cell fraction (not recorded which). Receptor source: a human donor in good health.

In this sample, this clonotype turned up once. The chain couples TRBV12-3 or TRBV12-4 to TRBJ2-1; maybe TRBD2 (6 bases). This CDR3 comprises 13 residues. V was shortened by 5 bases and J by 6 bases, with 11 bases between the two germline ends. As DNA, the CDR3 is TGTGCCAGCAGTCCCCTAGCGTCCAATGAGCAGTTCTTC. Translating it yields CASSPLASNEQFF.

J is TRBJ1-1 and V is TRBV6-2 or TRBV6-3; maybe TRBD1 (6 bases). Germline V gives CDR1 MNHEY, CDR2 SVGEGT. V lost 0 bases and J 4 bases, leaving 12 bases between the germline ends. This CDR3 region has 15 residues. CDR3 sequence reads: CASSYSTGSGTEAFF. CDR3 nucleotides: TGTGCCAGCAGTTACTCTACAGGGTCGGGCACTGAAGCTTTCTTT.

This clonotype turned up a few times. The chain combines TRBV9 with TRBJ2-1, with D possibly called TRBD1 or TRBD2 (6 bases each). Germline CDR1 and CDR2: SGDLS and YYNGEE. The V end was cut by 5 bases, the J end by 2 bases, with 14 bases between. This CDR3 comprises 15 residues. CDR3 residues: CASSVGGWTYNEQFF. CDR3 nucleotides: TGTGCCAGCAGTGTGGGGGGCTGGACCTACAATGAGCAGTTCTTC.

The chain couples TRBV12-3 or TRBV12-4 to TRBJ1-5; 7 nucleotides line up with TRBD1. The junction had 4 bases not matched to a gene; V was cut back by 5 bases and J by 6 bases. CDR3 length: 13 residues. CDR3 loop: CASSARGFQPQHF. The CDR3 DNA reads as TGTGCCAGCAGTGCCAGGGGGTTTCAGCCCCAGCATTTT.

At least ten counts were recorded for this clonotype. The chain employs TRBV18 and TRBJ1-4; 7 bases fit TRBD1. The CDR3 runs to 15 residues. V was pared by 1 base and J by 6 bases, with 5 bases of the junction left unmatched. CDR1 is KGHSH and CDR2 is LQKENI in the germline V gene. The CDR3 protein is CASSPLQGVDEKLFF. CDR3 coding DNA: TGTGCCAGCTCACCACTCCAGGGGGTCGATGAAAAACTGTTTTTT.

This chain uses TRBV10-3 with TRBJ2-5, with D perhaps being TRBD1 or TRBD2 (5 bases each). Germline lookup yields CDR1 ENHRY and CDR2 SYGVKD. The ends were cut back, 6 bases at V and 5 bases at J, with 16 bases in the middle. CDR3 length: 14 residues. This CDR3 reads CAIRGTLKEETQYF. The CDR3 DNA follows: TGTGCCATCAGGGGGACGTTAAAAGAGGAGACCCAGTACTTC.

Only one count was recorded for this clonotype. The rearrangement uses TRBV4-1 and TRBJ2-1, with TRBD2 matching 9 bases. The J segment lost 5 bases and the V segment lost 0 bases, leaving 8 bases of the junction unmatched. Germline values: CDR1 MGHRA, CDR2 YSYEKL. The CDR3 is 17 residues long. The CDR3 is CASSQDPIAGDNNEQFF. The DNA for the CDR3 is TGCGCCAGCAGCCAAGACCCGATAGCGGGAGATAACAATGAGCAGTTCTTC.

The rearrangement uses TRBV19 and TRBJ1-5; no clear D gene. V lost 7 bases, J lost 4 bases, and 17 bases lay in between. The CDR3 is made up of 15 amino acids. Per germline, CDR1 LNHDA and CDR2 SQIVND (reference sequence). CDR3 residues: CASTKTAELNQPQHF. The DNA for the CDR3 is TGTGCCAGTACCAAGACCGCGGAGCTAAATCAGCCCCAGCATTTT.

This clonotype was observed a handful of times. The chain combines TRBV5-1 with TRBJ2-7; 10 positions match TRBD1. This CDR3 has 16 amino acids. Germline V gene data show CDR1 as SGHRS and CDR2 as YFSETQ. V lost 4 bases, J lost 4 bases, and 11 bases stayed unmatched. CDR3 sequence (DNA): TGCGCCAGCAGCCGCGAAGGACAGGGGGTGCGGTACGAGCAGTACTTC. Its protein is CASSREGQGVRYEQYF.

This rearrangement joins TRBV18 to TRBJ1-5; 12 bases line up with TRBD1. The germline V gene has CDR1 KGHSH and CDR2 LQKENI. V lost 3 bases to trimming and J lost 6 bases; unmatched junction nucleotides: 3. The CDR3 loop spans 15 amino acids. The CDR3 DNA reads as TGTGCCAGCTCACCCGGGACAGGGGGCTTTCAGCCCCAGCATTTT. Protein product: CASSPGTGGFQPQHF.

A single count supports this clonotype. The chain uses TRBV12-3 or TRBV12-4 and TRBJ2-5; D not resolved. The CDR3 totals 14 residues. The germline V and J ends were trimmed by 5 bases and 0 bases, with 10 bases remaining between them. The CDR3 protein is CASSGRRNQETQYF. The CDR3 DNA reads TGTGCCAGCAGTGGTCGGCGGAACCAAGAGACCCAGTACTTC.

J is TRBJ2-3 and V is TRBV20-1; the match to TRBD2 covers 11 bases. Germline V CDR1 and CDR2: DFQATT, SNEGSKA (reference sequence). The CDR3 covers 13 residues. Written as DNA, the CDR3 is TGCAGACTAGCGGGAGTTAGGACAGATACGCAGTATTTT. This translates into CRLAGVRTDTQYF.

As for this clonotype: One end of the junction varies from germline; a read error may be responsible. The rearrangement joins TRBV5-1 to TRBJ2-3; possibly TRBD1 for D (5 bases). Germline assignment: CDR1 SGHRS and CDR2 YFSETQ. This CDR3 comprises 15 residues. The CDR3 nucleotides read TGCACCAGCAGCTTAAGGGGCCTAAGCTCAGATACGCAGTATTTT. Translated: CTSSLRGLSSDTQYF. Full variable domain (remainder filled in from reference TRBV5-1 and TRBJ2-3): KAGVTQTPRYLIKTRGQQVTLSCSPISGHRSVSWYQQTPGQGLQFLFEYFSETQRNKGNFPGRFSGRQFSNSRSEMNVSTLELGDSALYLCTSSLRGLSSDTQYFGPGTRLTVL.

This rearrangement joins TRBV28 to TRBJ2-5; 7 nucleotides match TRBD1. CDR3 size: 14 residues. Germline CDR1 is MDHEN and CDR2 is SYDVKM. V was clipped by 6 bases and J by 5 bases; unmatched bases: 9. CDR3 in DNA: TGTGCCAGCAGACAAATTACAGGGGACGAGACCCAGTACTTC. Its protein product is CASRQITGDETQYF.

The J gene is TRBJ1-5, the V gene TRBV4-2; D gene unclear. This CDR3 is 15 amino acids long. V was clipped by 1 base and J by 0 bases, with 7 bases between them. From germline, CDR1 is LGHNA and CDR2 YNFKEQ. As DNA, the CDR3 is TGTGCCAGCAGCCAAGGAGGATATAGCAATCAGCCCCAGCATTTT. This sequence encodes CASSQGGYSNQPQHF.

Here the CDR3 reads CASSYSNPQETQYF. The CDR3 coding sequence is TGTGCCAGCAGTTACTCGAATCCGCAAGAGACCCAGTACTTC. The chain joins TRBV6-5 to TRBJ2-5, with D hard to call. This CDR3 has 14 amino acids. V lost 0 bases to trimming and J lost 2 bases, with 7 bases between them. CDR1 MNHEY and CDR2 SVGAGI come from the germline V gene.

This sequence joins TRBV20-1 and TRBJ1-4; maybe TRBD1 (5 bases). The CDR3 is 14 amino acids. Germline V CDR1 and CDR2: DFQATT, SNEGSKA (reference sequence). With 6 bases removed from V and 1 base from J, the gap between germline ends came to 12 bases. This CDR3 is CSAEGRETNEKLFF. The CDR3 DNA reads as TGCAGTGCCGAGGGGAGGGAAACTAATGAAAAACTGTTTTTT.

This rearrangement joins TRBV7-2 to TRBJ2-7, with D possibly matching TRBD1 (5 bases). V lost 5 bases, J lost 6 bases, and 20 bases lay in between. In germline, CDR1 is SGHTA, CDR2 FQGNSA. The CDR3 is 15 amino acids. CDR3 sequence (DNA): TGTGCCAGCAGCGACCTCCCTGCAATACAGGCCGAGCAGTACTTC. It encodes CASSDLPAIQAEQYF.

This clonotype was counted a single time. The chain employs TRBV6-5 and TRBJ2-3, with 9 bases matching TRBD2. Germline CDR1 is MNHEY and CDR2 is SVGAGI. This CDR3 is 13 amino acids long. The junction had 3 bases not matched to a gene; V was cut back by 8 bases and J by 3 bases. As DNA, the CDR3 is TGTGCCAGCTGCGGGGGGGGGACAGATACGCAGTATTTT. It codes for CASCGGGTDTQYF.

V and J are TRBV7-2 and TRBJ2-3; 7 bases match TRBD2. CDR3 size: 14 residues. Germline V gene lookup returns CDR1 SGHTA and CDR2 FQGNSA. J lost 1 base, V lost 4 bases, and 2 bases had no gene match. CDR3 sequence: CASSSTSGTDTQYF. The CDR3 DNA is TGTGCCAGCAGCTCTACTAGCGGCACAGATACGCAGTATTTT.

The rearrangement uses TRBV5-1 and TRBJ2-1; 7 nucleotides match TRBD2. This CDR3 region has 16 residues. The V gene's germline CDR1 is SGHRS and CDR2 YFSETQ. V lost 4 bases and J lost 7; bases outside the gene matches: 14. CDR3 protein: CASSPVRERGMNEQFF. The CDR3 DNA reads as TGCGCCAGCAGCCCGGTGCGGGAGAGAGGGATGAATGAGCAGTTCTTC.

This clonotype has only a few counts. The chain carries TRBV19 and TRBJ1-2; 8 positions agree with TRBD1. Germline trimming cut 9 bases from V and 5 bases from J; bases unmatched to any gene: 14. This CDR3 is 15 amino acids long. The germline gives CDR1 LNHDA, CDR2 SQIVND (reference sequence). Here the CDR3 reads CASLSNGQGRYGYTF. CDR3 DNA: TGTGCCAGCCTCTCCAACGGACAGGGAAGATATGGCTACACCTTC. Together with reference TRBV19 and TRBJ1-2, the CDR3 gives the full variable domain: DGGITQSPKYLFRKEGQNVTLSCEQNLNHDAMYWYRQDPGQGLRLIYYSQIVNDFQKGDIAEGYSVSREKKESFPLTVTSAQKNPTAFYLCASLSNGQGRYGYTFGSGTRLTVV.

The rearrangement links TRBV28 to TRBJ2-1, with TRBD1 matching 8 bases. CDR1 and CDR2 (germline): MDHEN, SYDVKM. V gave up 3 bases and J gave up 6 bases; unmatched junction bases: 4. The CDR3 has 14 residues. CDR3 sequence: CASSFQQGGNEQFF. The CDR3 coding sequence is TGTGCCAGCAGTTTCCAACAGGGGGGCAATGAGCAGTTCTTC.

The chain recombines TRBV5-5 with TRBJ2-1; D call uncertain. The CDR3 has 12 residues. The V gene's germline CDR1 is SGHKS and CDR2 YYEKEE (reference sequence). V lost 0 bases and J lost 7, with 5 bases in between. The CDR3 DNA is TGTGCCAGCAGCTTGGGACAAAATGAGCAGTTCTTC. The encoded protein is CASSLGQNEQFF.

With respect to this clonotype: An end of the junction does not agree with germline; a read error may underlie this. V and J are TRBV27 and TRBJ2-7; D is perhaps TRBD2 (6 bases). The CDR3 has 14 amino acids. Per germline, CDR1 MNHEY and CDR2 SMNVEV (reference sequence). CDR3 nucleotide sequence: TGTGCCAGCGGTTTCTGGGACTCCCTCTACGAGCAGTACTTC. Its protein product is CASGFWDSLYEQYF.